This TCR beta chain was sequenced during a study of radiotherapy plus CTLA-4 blockade in lung cancer. Across the whole study: Across the patients, objective responses occurred in more than 15%, and disease control in approximately 30%. Study conclusions and caveats: Blood-borne expansion of tumor-derived TCR clones followed radiotherapy plus ipilimumab. Early clone dynamics of blood T cells, plus interferon-beta, reportedly predicted response best.

In regard to this clone: No antigen is known for it.

Focal radiation with ipilimumab CTLA-4 blockade was given to patients with chemo-refractory metastatic non-small-cell lung cancer. Here immunoSEQ multiplex PCR was the method, and the copy in TCRdb shows in-frame clones only, minus some. The data contain fewer than 150,000 clones, roughly 74% of them seen just once; the ten biggest clones take up roughly 5.2%. The germline V gene has CDR1 SNHLY and CDR2 FYNNEI. The V and J ends lost 2 bases and 7 bases respectively, with 15 bases between them. The CDR3 consists of 16 residues. The chain joins TRBV2 to TRBJ1-6; D might be TRBD1 (5 bases). The receptor was isolated from a human donor with non-small cell lung cancer who had a partial response to radiotherapy plus ipilimumab. The specimen comprised peripheral blood, sampled from a patient treated with radiotherapy plus ipilimumab. The CDR3: CASSEFLTGRNSPLHF. The CDR3 region has the DNA TGTGCCAGCAGTGAATTTCTCACAGGTCGCAATTCACCCCTCCACTTT. The full variable domain, completed using reference TRBV2 and TRBJ1-6, is EPEVTQTPSHQVTQMGQEVILRCVPISNHLYFYWYRQILGQKVEFLVSFYNNEISEKSEIFDDQFSVERPDGSNFTLKIRSTKLEDSAMYFCASSEFLTGRNSPLHFGNGTRLTVT.